This T cell receptor (beta chain) was found in a study of PD-L1 blockade in urothelial cancer. Study context: Treatment start was followed by blood analysis at 3 weeks (second dose) and again at 6 weeks.

Only a few counts were recorded for this clone. After removal of 5 bases from V and 0 bases from J, the junction contained 6 bases not matched to a gene. There are 14 residues in the CDR3. Per germline, CDR1 GTSNPN and CDR2 SVGIG (reference sequence). The data were produced by immunoSEQ multiplex PCR, yet TCRdb's version contains in-frame clones alone and is incomplete. Of around 25,000 clones listed, around 85% were seen once; the top ten hold around 3.3%. The sequencing here drew on PBMCs, taken around atezolizumab (anti-PD-L1) treatment. The source is a middle-aged man with urothelial cancer. V is TRBV30 and J is TRBJ1-1; 7 nucleotides agree with TRBD1. DNA of the CDR3: TGTGCCTGGGGACAGGTGCGGTTGAACACTGAAGCTTTCTTT. It yields the protein CAWGQVRLNTEAFF.